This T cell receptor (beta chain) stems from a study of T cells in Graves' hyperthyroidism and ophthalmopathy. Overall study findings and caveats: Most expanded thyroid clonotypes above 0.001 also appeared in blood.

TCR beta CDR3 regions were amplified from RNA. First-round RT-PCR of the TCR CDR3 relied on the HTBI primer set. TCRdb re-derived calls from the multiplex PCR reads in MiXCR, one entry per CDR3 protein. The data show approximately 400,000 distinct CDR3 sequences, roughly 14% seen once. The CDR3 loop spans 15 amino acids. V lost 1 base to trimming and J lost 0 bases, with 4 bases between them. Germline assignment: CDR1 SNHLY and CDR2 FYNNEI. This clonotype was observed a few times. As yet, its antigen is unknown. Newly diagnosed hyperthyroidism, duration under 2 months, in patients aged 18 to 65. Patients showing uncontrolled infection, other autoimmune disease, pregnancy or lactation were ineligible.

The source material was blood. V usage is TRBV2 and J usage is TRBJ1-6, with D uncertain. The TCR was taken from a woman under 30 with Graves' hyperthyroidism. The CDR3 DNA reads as TGTGCCAGCAGTGAAGTAAGCTCCTATAATTCACCCCTCCACTTT. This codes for CASSEVSSYNSPLHF.